This T cell receptor beta chain was sequenced for a study of shared clonotypes between healthy human individuals. Clones were sequenced by immunoSEQ multiplex PCR, and TCRdb holds only the in-frame ones, with some missing. The table includes some 500,000 clones, about 74% detected once. For unsorted samples, genomic DNA was extracted from approximately 90 million PBMCs. Germline values: CDR1 SGHRS, CDR2 YFSETQ. The V segment lost 4 bases and the J segment 3 bases; nucleotides outside the gene matches: 7. The CDR3 runs 15 residues. Sequencing was performed on PBMCs. The J gene is TRBJ2-1, the V gene TRBV5-1, with 7 positions matching TRBD1. The TCR originated in a woman in her thirties or forties in good health. Some clones in this sample may be carry-over from other donors' samples. The CDR3 is CASSPPGTVYNEQFF. CDR3 bases: TGCGCCAGCAGCCCCCCCGGGACAGTCTACAATGAGCAGTTCTTC.